This TCR beta chain was found in a study of CD8+ T cells in alopecia areata. Regarding the study as a whole: Lesional scalp displayed greater clonality than normal scalp, most notably in alopecia totalis/universalis.

Treatment noted: oral pan-JAK inhibitor, 5-10 mg twice daily. Concerning this clone itself: Its specificity is unknown.

The CDR3 spans 16 residues. Per germline, CDR1 SGDLS and CDR2 YYNGEE. V lost 2 bases, J lost 1 base, and 15 bases lay in between. Extracted RNA was reverse transcribed into cDNA, the sequencing template. Clones were read by immunoSEQ multiplex PCR, and TCRdb kept only the in-frame ones, dropping some. The data show about 190,000 clones, with around 60% seen just once and about 0.69% held by the top ten. This receptor was identified in a human donor with alopecia areata. The rearrangement joins TRBV9 to TRBJ2-5; D may be TRBD2 (7 bases). The source was CD4+ T cells sorted from blood, collected at week 4, from a patient treated with tofacitinib. The chain's CDR3 is CASSVSFRGGQETQYF. DNA of the CDR3: TGTGCCAGCAGCGTGTCCTTTAGGGGGGGCCAAGAGACCCAGTACTTC.